The clone carrying this T cell receptor beta chain was counted many times. Antigen unknown. The junction shows a germline mismatch at one end, possibly a read error. The sample is drawn from a study of T cells in Graves' hyperthyroidism and ophthalmopathy. CDR1 and CDR2 (germline): GTSNPN, SVGIG (reference sequence). The CDR3 covers 10 residues. RNA transcripts provided the source from which TCR beta CDR3 regions were amplified. HTBI primers were the set used in a first-round RT-PCR of the TCR CDR3. One entry per CDR3 protein results from TCRdb running MiXCR on the multiplex PCR reads. The data show about 410,000 distinct CDR3 sequences, 14% seen once. Any patient presenting with uncontrolled infection, other autoimmune disease, pregnancy or lactation was left out. An approximately 10 ml volume of fresh peripheral blood provided the PBMCs. Whole-study findings and limits: From stable hyperthyroidism, ophthalmopathy was set apart by a 13 V-J model. Blood also contained most expanded thyroid clonotypes above 0.001.

The sample consisted of blood. The TCR comes from a woman aged 25 to 39 with Graves' ophthalmopathy. The chain carries TRBV30 and TRBJ1-2; no clear D. The CDR3 loop is CAWDNFGYTF. CDR3 DNA: TGTGCCTGGGATAACTTTGGCTACACCTTC. The whole variable domain, filled in from reference TRBV30 and TRBJ1-2, reads SQTIHQWPATLVQPVGSPLSLECTVEGTSNPNLYWYRQAAGRGLQLLFYSVGIGQISSEVPQNLSASRPQDRQFILSSKKLLLSDSGFYLCAWDNFGYTFGSGTRLTVV.